The 21 T cell receptor beta chains reported below all come from one sample, sequenced in a study of shared clonotypes between healthy human individuals. Measured with immunoSEQ multiplex PCR; TCRdb has only the in-frame clones, and not every one. This sample has some 2 million clones, with just under 95% found just once. As defined, naive CD8 cells were CD45RO-negative and positively selected for CCR7, with terminally differentiated effector memory CD45RA+ cells excluded. Input material: naive CD8+ T cells sorted from blood. The receptors were gathered from a man aged 18 to 29 in good health.

The chain uses TRBV27 and TRBJ2-7; no clear D gene. This CDR3 is 12 amino acids long. Trimming took 6 bases from V and 2 from J, leaving 8 bases between them. The germline V gene has CDR1 MNHEY and CDR2 SMNVEV (reference sequence). In DNA form, the CDR3 reads TGTGCCAGCAGGCTTCATCCCTACGAGCAGTACTTC. Protein product: CASRLHPYEQYF.

The CDR3 sequence is CASSPGINTEAFF. CDR3 coding DNA: TGCGCCAGCAGCCCGGGAATAAACACTGAAGCTTTCTTT. The chain couples TRBV4-1 to TRBJ1-1; no firm D call. CDR3 length: 13 residues. Germline-derived CDR1 and CDR2 are MGHRA and YSYEKL. Trimming cost V 4 bases and J 2 bases, with 8 bases left between them.

The V gene is TRBV11-2, the J gene TRBJ2-1, with 9 bases matching TRBD2. With 1 base clipped from V and 5 bases from J, the junction kept 12 bases outside the gene matches. The CDR3 runs 18 residues. Germline V gene data show CDR1 as SGHAT and CDR2 as FQNNGV. In DNA, the CDR3 is TGTGCCAGCAGCTTAGTGTCGCGGGGGGGCCGGCTAGACAATGAGCAGTTCTTC. Its translation is CASSLVSRGGRLDNEQFF.

The rearrangement joins TRBV5-1 to TRBJ1-1; tentative D call: TRBD1 (5 bases). This CDR3 has 15 amino acids. V lost 4 bases and J 1 base, leaving 14 bases between the germline ends. Germline CDR1 and CDR2: SGHRS and YFSETQ. DNA of the CDR3: TGCGCCAGCAGCCCTGGCCCGGGGGGGAACACTGAAGCTTTCTTT. Amino acids: CASSPGPGGNTEAFF.

The rearrangement uses TRBV27 and TRBJ1-1, with 10 bases aligning to TRBD1. The CDR3 contains 16 residues. Trimming took 4 bases from V and 3 from J; bases not matched to a gene: 8. Per the germline V gene, CDR1 is MNHEY and CDR2 is SMNVEV (reference sequence). The CDR3 reads CASSWGPGTGDTEAFF. The CDR3 nucleotides read TGTGCCAGCAGTTGGGGCCCCGGGACAGGGGACACTGAAGCTTTCTTT.

The V and J genes are TRBV7-8 and TRBJ2-2; D is unclear. Per the germline V gene, CDR1 is SGHVS and CDR2 is FQNEAQ. The CDR3 covers 15 residues. V was cut by 0 bases and J by 8 bases, with 13 bases left in between. The CDR3 here is CASSLAPAGQGELFF. Written as DNA, the CDR3 is TGTGCCAGCAGCTTAGCCCCGGCAGGCCAAGGGGAGCTGTTTTTT.

This chain links TRBV6-6 with TRBJ2-1, with a tentative D call TRBD2 (5 bases). Deletions cut 2 bases from V and 8 bases from J, with 13 bases between. The CDR3 has 14 amino acids. Per the germline V gene, CDR1 is MNHNY and CDR2 is SVGAGI (reference sequence). The DNA of the CDR3 is TGTGCCAGCAGTTACCCCGGACCGAGGGATGAGCAGTTCTTC. This sequence encodes CASSYPGPRDEQFF.

A remark on this clone: This CDR3 is also generated by other DNA sequences in the sample. The chain combines TRBV28 with TRBJ1-1; D is unresolved. The CDR3 is 13 residues long. Germline V gene lookup returns CDR1 MDHEN and CDR2 SYDVKM. V dropped 1 base and J dropped 2 bases, with 5 bases sitting between them. The CDR3 bases are TGTGCCAGCAGTTTATTTTCTAACACTGAAGCTTTCTTT. It codes for CASSLFSNTEAFF.

V and J are TRBV4-3 and TRBJ1-5; D unresolved. This CDR3 spans 14 amino acids. Trimming took off 0 bases at V and 9 bases at J, with 12 bases between the two ends. The germline CDR1 and CDR2 sequences are LGHNA and YSLEER. The CDR3 here is CASSQETGFWPQHF. CDR3 in DNA: TGCGCCAGCAGCCAAGAAACGGGTTTTTGGCCCCAGCATTTT.

The chain carries TRBV14 and TRBJ2-2; D is possibly TRBD2 (5 bases). V dropped 2 bases and J dropped 3 bases, with 13 bases sitting between them. Germline CDR1 is SGHDN and CDR2 is FVKESK. The CDR3 has 16 residues. CDR3 in DNA: TGTGCCAGCAGCCAACCGGGGAAGGGTTACACCGGGGAGCTGTTTTTT. It specifies CASSQPGKGYTGELFF.

The chain uses TRBV6-5 and TRBJ2-7; D is undetermined. Germline-derived CDR1 and CDR2 are MNHEY and SVGAGI. This CDR3 has 14 amino acids. Trimming left V 6 bases short and J 5 bases short, with 17 bases between. The CDR3 DNA reads as TGTGCCAGCAGCGTCATATGGCAGGCCCACGAGCAGTACTTC. It encodes CASSVIWQAHEQYF.

The chain links TRBV9 to TRBJ2-2, with TRBD2 as a possible D gene (6 bases). Germline CDR1 and CDR2: SGDLS and YYNGEE. V shed 4 bases and J shed 0 bases, with 16 bases lying between them. The CDR3 spans 17 residues. DNA of the CDR3: TGTGCCAGCAGCTTACCTTTAAGCGGGCCGAACACCGGGGAGCTGTTTTTT. It is translated as CASSLPLSGPNTGELFF.

The chain couples TRBV5-1 to TRBJ2-3, with TRBD2 matching over 9 bases. This CDR3 is built from 16 residues. Germline CDR1 reads SGHRS; CDR2 reads YFSETQ. The J segment lost 5 bases and the V segment lost 0 bases, leaving 7 bases of the junction unmatched. CDR3 sequence (DNA): TGCGCCAGCAGCTTGGTCGGAGCGGGGGGACGAGATACGCAGTATTTT. Translation gives CASSLVGAGGRDTQYF.

This rearrangement joins TRBV11-2 to TRBJ2-3; D unclear. The CDR3 contains 13 residues. Germline-derived CDR1 and CDR2 are SGHAT and FQNNGV. Trimming took 2 bases from V and 3 from J, leaving 6 bases between them. CDR3 residues: CASSLFPTDTQYF. In DNA, the CDR3 is TGTGCCAGCAGCTTATTCCCGACAGATACGCAGTATTTT.

The chain links TRBV30 to TRBJ2-1; 14 bases are a match to TRBD2. Germline CDR1 is GTSNPN and CDR2 is SVGIG (reference sequence). The CDR3 is made up of 15 amino acids. Trimming took 3 bases from V and 10 from J; bases not matched to a gene: 8. CDR3 region: CAWSVTGLAGDEQFF. CDR3 sequence (DNA): TGTGCCTGGAGCGTTACGGGACTAGCGGGAGACGAGCAGTTCTTC.

The genes are TRBV13 and TRBJ1-1, with D hard to call. Germline V gives CDR1 PRHDT, CDR2 FYEKMQ (reference sequence). Trimming removed 2 bases from V and 1 base from J, with 11 bases in between. This CDR3 contains 15 residues. As DNA, the CDR3 is TGTGCCAGCAGCTTAAGCCTAGAGCAGAACACTGAAGCTTTCTTT. This encodes CASSLSLEQNTEAFF. Drawing the rest from reference TRBV13 and TRBJ1-1, the complete variable domain is AAGVIQSPRHLIKEKRETATLKCYPIPRHDTVYWYQQGPGQDPQFLISFYEKMQSDKGSIPDRFSAQQFSDYHSELNMSSLELGDSALYFCASSLSLEQNTEAFFGQGTRLTVV.

The chain uses TRBV1 and TRBJ2-7; the table names TRBD2, a call not compared with the DNA. TRBV1 is designated a pseudogene. This CDR3 is 18 amino acids long. CDR3 sequence reads: CTSSQDPPWREISYEQYF. The CDR3 nucleotides are TGCACCAGCAGCCAAGATCCCCCTTGGCGGGAGATTTCGTACGAGCAGTACTTC.

The rearrangement links TRBV12-1 to TRBJ2-1; the table's D call TRBD2 went unverified against the DNA. TRBV12-1 is deemed a pseudogene. This CDR3 has 16 residues. The CDR3 region has the DNA TGTGCCAGCAGTCTATTTAGCGGGATCTTGAAGCATGAGCAGTTCTTC. Its translation is CASSLFSGILKHEQFF.

To note about this clone: Other DNA sequences in the same sample also yield this CDR3. This sequence joins TRBV11-2 and TRBJ2-7, with D unclear. In germline, CDR1 is SGHAT, CDR2 FQNNGV. This CDR3 comprises 12 residues. V shed 5 bases and J shed 1 base, with 6 bases lying between them. CDR3 nucleotide sequence: TGTGCCAGCAGCCCCCCGTCCTACGAGCAGTACTTC. It codes for CASSPPSYEQYF.

This clone appeared a single time. J is TRBJ2-1 and V is TRBV7-6, with D perhaps TRBD2 (6 bases). V was shortened by 3 bases and J by 2 bases, with 11 bases between the two germline ends. Germline CDR1 is SGHVS and CDR2 is FNYEAQ. The CDR3 spans 15 residues. The DNA of the CDR3 is TGTGCCAGCAGCTTCGGTAGCGGACCCTACAATGAGCAGTTCTTC. It encodes CASSFGSGPYNEQFF.

The rearrangement links TRBV7-8 to TRBJ1-4, with 8 bases identical to TRBD1. This CDR3 is built from 19 residues. Germline V gene sequence: CDR1 SGHVS, CDR2 FQNEAQ. The trim removed 1 base at V and 2 bases at J, leaving 12 bases unmatched. The DNA of the CDR3 is TGTGCCAGCAGCTTAGGTGGGGCACAGGGGGAAGTGACTAATGAAAAACTGTTTTTT. Its protein is CASSLGGAQGEVTNEKLFF. Full variable domain (rest looked up from reference TRBV7-8 and TRBJ1-4): GAGVSQSPRYKVAKRGQDVALRCDPISGHVSLFWYQQALGQGPEFLTYFQNEAQLDKSGLPSDRFFAERPEGSVSTLKIQRTQQEDSAVYLCASSLGGAQGEVTNEKLFFGSGTQLSVL.